This entry lists 24 T cell receptor beta chains sequenced from one sample in a study of control samples from healthy donors and cancer patients (dated by TCRdb to 2019 to 2021). The method was the immunoSEQ multiplex PCR assay. Sourced from immuneACCESS, this table was stored by TCRdb with only in-frame sequences that have V and J called. A share of the clones is absent; for the studies checked, an unresolved V gene accounts for under half, and the remainder has no known explanation. The sample includes 98,000 or so clones, with around 89% observed a single time. 14% of the sample is held by the ten biggest clonotypes. The sequenced material came from blood. All receptors come from a woman aged 70-85 years in good health.

The J gene is TRBJ1-2, the V gene TRBV5-4; D may be TRBD1 (5 bases). Germline CDR1 and CDR2: SGHNT and YYREEE (reference sequence). V was cut by 10 bases and J by 7 bases, with 20 bases left in between. The CDR3 contains 13 residues. The CDR3 loop reads CAGGLGLGLGYTF. In DNA form, the CDR3 reads TGTGCCGGAGGACTGGGCCTGGGGCTTGGCTACACCTTC.

V is TRBV7-6 and J is TRBJ2-1; 9 bases are shared with TRBD1. CDR1 is SGHVS and CDR2 is FNYEAQ in the germline V gene. This CDR3 contains 15 residues. The J segment lost 3 bases and the V segment lost 5 bases, leaving 5 bases of the junction unmatched. CDR3 DNA sequence: TGTGCCAGCAGCCCGGGACAGGGACTCTACAATGAGCAGTTCTTC. Translated, it gives CASSPGQGLYNEQFF.

The chain uses TRBV27 and TRBJ1-6, with a possible D match to TRBD1 (5 bases). V lost 7 bases and J lost 0, with 16 bases in between. CDR3 length: 17 residues. Germline CDR1 is MNHEY and CDR2 is SMNVEV (reference sequence). This CDR3 is CASKHGARVSYNSPLHF. CDR3 bases: TGTGCCAGCAAACACGGGGCGCGGGTCTCCTATAATTCACCCCTCCACTTT.

The chain has TRBV18 and TRBJ2-5; D might be TRBD1 or TRBD2, each matching 6 bases. This CDR3 is 15 amino acids long. Germline lookup yields CDR1 KGHSH and CDR2 LQKENI. V dropped 6 bases and J dropped 2 bases, with 16 bases sitting between them. This chain's CDR3 is CASSYTPGAQETQYF. The CDR3 DNA follows: TGTGCCAGCTCGTATACCCCGGGGGCACAAGAGACCCAGTACTTC. Looking up the rest from reference TRBV18 and TRBJ2-5 gives the full variable domain: NAGVMQNPRHLVRRRGQEARLRCSPMKGHSHVYWYRQLPEEGLKFMVYLQKENIIDESGMPKERFSAEFPKEGPSILRIQQVVRGDSAAYFCASSYTPGAQETQYFGPGTRLLVL.

This clone has only a few counts. CDR3: CASSFGTGPNTEAFF. In nucleotides, the CDR3 is TGCGCCAGCAGCTTCGGGACAGGCCCGAACACTGAAGCTTTCTTT. The rearrangement joins TRBV5-1 to TRBJ1-1; 8 bases are shared with TRBD1. Trimming took 2 bases from V and 1 from J; bases not matched to a gene: 4. This CDR3 contains 15 residues. Germline CDR1 SGHRS, CDR2 YFSETQ.

The chain joins TRBV5-1 to TRBJ1-4, with D uncertain. V lost 4 bases and J lost 7, with 8 bases in between. Germline V gives CDR1 SGHRS, CDR2 YFSETQ. The length of the CDR3 is 12 residues. CDR3: CASSLKGEKLFF. The DNA for the CDR3 is TGCGCCAGCAGCCTGAAAGGTGAAAAACTGTTTTTT.

The chain links TRBV2 to TRBJ2-1; no definite D call. V shed 7 bases and J shed 2 bases, with 18 bases lying between them. Germline CDR1 and CDR2: SNHLY and FYNNEI. This CDR3 has 16 amino acids. This CDR3 reads CASTGQSIKTYNEQFF. CDR3 coding DNA: TGTGCCAGCACAGGCCAGAGCATAAAAACCTACAATGAGCAGTTCTTC.

In this sample, this clone turned up once. V usage is TRBV5-1 and J usage is TRBJ1-1, with D hard to call. V gave up 4 bases and J gave up 4 bases, with 11 bases separating them. The CDR3 has 13 amino acids. Germline V gene sequence: CDR1 SGHRS, CDR2 YFSETQ. In nucleotides, the CDR3 is TGCGCCAGCAGCACCGTGGGTAGCACTGAAGCTTTCTTT. It translates to CASSTVGSTEAFF. The full variable domain, with the rest looked up from reference TRBV5-1 and TRBJ1-1, is KAGVTQTPRYLIKTRGQQVTLSCSPISGHRSVSWYQQTPGQGLQFLFEYFSETQRNKGNFPGRFSGRQFSNSRSEMNVSTLELGDSALYLCASSTVGSTEAFFGQGTRLTVV.

This clone was counted between two and nine times. The chain is built from TRBV30 and TRBJ2-2; D is tentatively TRBD1 or TRBD2 (5 bases each). The CDR3 contains 15 residues. The germline CDR1 and CDR2 sequences are GTSNPN and SVGIG (reference sequence). Trimming stripped 5 bases from V and 0 bases from J, with 13 bases between. Written as DNA, the CDR3 is TGTGCCTGGGACCCAGGGAGAGCGAACACCGGGGAGCTGTTTTTT. Protein sequence: CAWDPGRANTGELFF.

The chain is built from TRBV6-6 and TRBJ1-1; 7 bases line up with TRBD1. Losses at the gene ends were 0 bases for V and 3 bases for J; bases not matched to a gene: 1. CDR1 and CDR2 from the germline V gene are MNHNY and SVGAGI (reference sequence). The CDR3 extends over 14 amino acids. The chain's CDR3 is CASSYSTGDTEAFF. The CDR3 region has the DNA TGTGCCAGCAGTTACTCCACAGGGGACACTGAAGCTTTCTTT.

V usage is TRBV5-1 and J usage is TRBJ2-2, with D perhaps matching TRBD1 (7 bases). V was shortened by 4 bases and J by 6 bases, with 16 bases between the two germline ends. Germline V gives CDR1 SGHRS, CDR2 YFSETQ. The CDR3 is 15 amino acids. The CDR3 nucleotides are TGCGCCAGCAGCGCGGGACAGAACCTCCCCGGGGAGCTGTTTTTT. The encoded protein is CASSAGQNLPGELFF. The full variable domain, rest sourced from reference TRBV5-1 and TRBJ2-2, is KAGVTQTPRYLIKTRGQQVTLSCSPISGHRSVSWYQQTPGQGLQFLFEYFSETQRNKGNFPGRFSGRQFSNSRSEMNVSTLELGDSALYLCASSAGQNLPGELFFGEGSRLTVL.

Ten or more counts support this clone. The V gene is TRBV5-4, the J gene TRBJ1-1, with unresolved D. CDR3 length: 15 amino acids. Germline values: CDR1 SGHNT, CDR2 YYREEE (reference sequence). Trimming removed 4 bases from V and 0 bases from J, with 13 bases in between. CDR3 sequence reads: CASSQPDGLNTEAFF. CDR3 in DNA: TGTGCCAGCAGCCAACCGGACGGCTTGAACACTGAAGCTTTCTTT.

The chain uses TRBV3-1 (or the pseudogene TRBV3-2) and TRBJ2-3; the D gene is possibly TRBD2 (6 bases). The CDR3 loop spans 15 amino acids. Germline CDR1 reads LGHDT; CDR2 reads YNNKEL (reference sequence). The V end lost 0 bases, the J end lost 0 bases, and 7 bases lay between the germline ends. CDR3 DNA: TGTGCCAGCAGCCAAGAAAGCGGGAGCACAGATACGCAGTATTTT. Translation: CASSQESGSTDTQYF.

The V call is TRBV12-3 or TRBV12-4, the J call TRBJ1-2; 8 bases line up with TRBD1. The length of the CDR3 is 13 residues. J was trimmed by 7 bases and V by 6 bases; bases with no gene match: 7. The CDR3, as DNA: TGTGCCAGCAGAGGACAGGGAAGCGGTGGCTACACCTTC. Its translation is CASRGQGSGGYTF.

The gene calls are TRBV7-2 and TRBJ1-2; 7 positions match TRBD1. The CDR3 extends over 14 amino acids. V dropped 5 bases and J dropped 6; count of bases not matched to a gene: 9. CDR1 SGHTA and CDR2 FQGNSA come from the germline V gene. CDR3 in DNA: TGTGCCAGCAGCCGCGGACAGGCTACTGATGGCTACACCTTC. This sequence encodes CASSRGQATDGYTF.

The chain joins TRBV9 to TRBJ2-3; 10 positions match TRBD1. With V trimmed by 4 bases and J by 5 bases, 10 bases remained unmatched. CDR3 length: 16 amino acids. CDR1 and CDR2 from the germline V gene are SGDLS and YYNGEE. The DNA of the CDR3 is TGTGCCAGCAGCCCCCGACAGGGGGCGCAAATAGATACGCAGTATTTT. Its protein is CASSPRQGAQIDTQYF.

A single count supports this clone. CDR3 nucleotide sequence: TGCGCCAGCAGCTTGGACCTAGCGAGTTACAATGAGCAGTTCTTC. Translated: CASSLDLASYNEQFF. This chain uses TRBV5-1 with TRBJ2-1, with a weak D call TRBD2 (6 bases). Germline assignment: CDR1 SGHRS and CDR2 YFSETQ. Deletions cut 0 bases from V and 4 bases from J, with 11 bases between. The CDR3 contains 15 residues.

The chain is built from TRBV12-5 and TRBJ1-2; D not certain. This CDR3 has 12 residues. The germline V gene encodes CDR1 LGHNT and CDR2 FRNRAP. Trimming cost V 6 bases and J 4 bases, with 9 bases left between them. The chain's CDR3 is CASGTPLYGYTF. The CDR3 region has the DNA TGTGCTAGTGGGACCCCCCTCTATGGCTACACCTTC.

This chain uses TRBV7-9 with TRBJ2-7; 9 bases are a match to TRBD2. With 5 bases clipped from V and 1 base from J, the junction kept 6 bases outside the gene matches. This CDR3 is built from 15 residues. From germline, CDR1 is SEHNR and CDR2 FQNEAQ (reference sequence). The CDR3 DNA is TGTGCCAGCAGCCCTCCTAGCGGGATTTCCTACGAGCAGTACTTC. Residues: CASSPPSGISYEQYF.

A single count supports this clone. V and J are TRBV19 and TRBJ2-4, with 9 bases identical to TRBD1. The ends lost 5 bases at V and 9 bases at J; junction bases unmatched: 5. Germline V lookup: CDR1 LNHDA, CDR2 SQIVND (reference sequence). This CDR3 is 13 amino acids long. DNA of the CDR3: TGTGCCAGTAGTTCCGGGACAGGGCTCATTCAGTACTTC. Encoded protein: CASSSGTGLIQYF.

The chain is built from TRBV5-1 and TRBJ2-5, with TRBD1 matching over 10 bases. Germline CDR1 is SGHRS and CDR2 is YFSETQ. The CDR3 sequence is 14 residues long. V lost 3 bases, J lost 2 bases, and 1 base stayed unmatched. The CDR3 loop is CASSWGQGQETQYF. In DNA form, the CDR3 reads TGCGCCAGCAGCTGGGGACAGGGGCAAGAGACCCAGTACTTC.

J is TRBJ1-1 and V is TRBV14; no definite D call. CDR1 and CDR2 (germline): SGHDN, FVKESK. Trimming pared 7 bases from V and 0 bases from J, leaving 15 bases between. This CDR3 is built from 15 residues. CDR3 in amino acids: CASTRLSGLNTEAFF. The DNA for the CDR3 is TGTGCCAGCACCCGGTTGTCGGGCCTGAACACTGAAGCTTTCTTT.

J is TRBJ1-4 and V is TRBV3-1 (or the pseudogene TRBV3-2), with D perhaps TRBD1 (6 bases). Germline V CDR1 and CDR2: LGHDT, YNNKEL (reference sequence). Trimming pared 3 bases from V and 4 bases from J, leaving 15 bases between. The CDR3 runs to 16 residues. CDR3 region: CASSQYLGQYNEKLFF. CDR3 DNA: TGTGCCAGCAGCCAGTATCTGGGACAATATAATGAAAAACTGTTTTTT.

The CDR3 spells CASSLTGVGANVLTF. CDR3 sequence (DNA): TGTGCCAGCAGTTTAACTGGGGTTGGGGCCAACGTCCTGACTTTC. This rearrangement joins TRBV28 to TRBJ2-6; D is unresolved. The CDR3 loop spans 15 amino acids. Trimming left V 2 bases short and J 3 bases short, with 8 bases between. Germline loops: CDR1 MDHEN, CDR2 SYDVKM.